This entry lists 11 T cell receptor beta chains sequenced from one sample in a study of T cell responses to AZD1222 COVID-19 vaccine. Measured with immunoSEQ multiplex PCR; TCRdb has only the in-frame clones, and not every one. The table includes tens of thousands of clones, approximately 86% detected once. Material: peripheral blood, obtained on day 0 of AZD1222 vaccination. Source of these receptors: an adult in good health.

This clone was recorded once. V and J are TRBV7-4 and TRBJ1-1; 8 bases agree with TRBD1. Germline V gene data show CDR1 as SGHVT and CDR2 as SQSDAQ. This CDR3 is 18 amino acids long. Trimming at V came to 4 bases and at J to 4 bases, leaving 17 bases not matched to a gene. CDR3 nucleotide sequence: TGTGCCAGCAGCTCGATAATTCGGACAGGGATGGTGTGCACTGAAGCTTTCTTT. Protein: CASSSIIRTGMVCTEAFF.

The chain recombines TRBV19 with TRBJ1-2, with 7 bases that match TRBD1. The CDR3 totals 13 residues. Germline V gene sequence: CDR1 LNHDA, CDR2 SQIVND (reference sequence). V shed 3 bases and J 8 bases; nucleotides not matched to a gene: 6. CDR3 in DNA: TGTGCCAGTAGTATCGACAGGGAGAGAGGCTACACCTTC. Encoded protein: CASSIDRERGYTF.

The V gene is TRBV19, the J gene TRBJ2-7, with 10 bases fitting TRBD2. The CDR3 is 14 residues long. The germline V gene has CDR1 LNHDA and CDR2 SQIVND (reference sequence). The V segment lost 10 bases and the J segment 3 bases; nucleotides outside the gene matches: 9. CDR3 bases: TGTGCCACCCGTACTAGCGGGACACTCTACGAGCAGTACTTC. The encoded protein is CATRTSGTLYEQYF.

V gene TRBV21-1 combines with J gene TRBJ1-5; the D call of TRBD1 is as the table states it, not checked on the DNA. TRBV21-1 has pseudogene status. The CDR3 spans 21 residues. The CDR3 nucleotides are TGTGCCAGCAGCAAAGCTATCCCCGACAGGGCAAAAGTATATAGCAATCAGCCCCAGCATTTT. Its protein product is CASSKAIPDRAKVYSNQPQHF.

The CDR3 DNA reads TGTGCCAGCAGCATAACGCCTAGGGACTATGGCTACACCTTC. Its translation: CASSITPRDYGYTF. The chain has TRBV7-2 and TRBJ1-2; D is ambiguous. The CDR3 runs 14 residues. Germline CDR1 reads SGHTA; CDR2 reads FQGNSA. Trimming removed 5 bases at V and 3 bases at J, with 13 bases between.

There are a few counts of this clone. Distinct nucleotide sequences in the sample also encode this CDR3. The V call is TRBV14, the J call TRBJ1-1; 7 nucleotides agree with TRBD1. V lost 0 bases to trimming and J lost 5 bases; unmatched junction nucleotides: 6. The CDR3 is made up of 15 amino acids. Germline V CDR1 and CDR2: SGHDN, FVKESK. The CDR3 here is CASSQDPQGKTEAFF. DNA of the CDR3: TGTGCCAGCAGCCAAGATCCACAGGGGAAGACTGAAGCTTTCTTT.

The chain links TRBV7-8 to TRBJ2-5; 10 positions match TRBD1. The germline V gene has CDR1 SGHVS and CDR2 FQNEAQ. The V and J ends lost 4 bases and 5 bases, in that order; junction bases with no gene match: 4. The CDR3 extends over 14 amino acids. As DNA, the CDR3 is TGTGCCAGCAGCTCGACAGGGGGCGCGGAGACCCAGTACTTC. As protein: CASSSTGGAETQYF. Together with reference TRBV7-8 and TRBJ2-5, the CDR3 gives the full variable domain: GAGVSQSPRYKVAKRGQDVALRCDPISGHVSLFWYQQALGQGPEFLTYFQNEAQLDKSGLPSDRFFAERPEGSVSTLKIQRTQQEDSAVYLCASSSTGGAETQYFGPGTRLLVL.

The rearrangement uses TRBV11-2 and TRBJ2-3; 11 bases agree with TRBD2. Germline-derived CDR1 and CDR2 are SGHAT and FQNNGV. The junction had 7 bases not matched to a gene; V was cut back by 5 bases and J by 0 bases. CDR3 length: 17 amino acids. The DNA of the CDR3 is TGTGCCAGCAGCGATTTTAGGACTAGCGGGAGCACAGATACGCAGTATTTT. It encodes CASSDFRTSGSTDTQYF.

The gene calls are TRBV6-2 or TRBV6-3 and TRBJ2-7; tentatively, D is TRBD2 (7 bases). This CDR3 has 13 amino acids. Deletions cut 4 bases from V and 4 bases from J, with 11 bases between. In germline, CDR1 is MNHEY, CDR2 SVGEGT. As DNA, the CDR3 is TGTGCCAGCAGTTTCGGGGGGCGATACGAGCAGTACTTC. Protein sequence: CASSFGGRYEQYF.

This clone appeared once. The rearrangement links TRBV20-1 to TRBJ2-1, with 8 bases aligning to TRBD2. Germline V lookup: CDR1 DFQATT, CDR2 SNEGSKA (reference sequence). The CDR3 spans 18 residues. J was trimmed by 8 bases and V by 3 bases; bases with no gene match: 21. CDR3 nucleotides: TGCAGTGCTAGTCGCCCAGGCCGGGGCAGCGGGAGTAGAGATGAGCAGTTCTTC. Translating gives CSASRPGRGSGSRDEQFF.

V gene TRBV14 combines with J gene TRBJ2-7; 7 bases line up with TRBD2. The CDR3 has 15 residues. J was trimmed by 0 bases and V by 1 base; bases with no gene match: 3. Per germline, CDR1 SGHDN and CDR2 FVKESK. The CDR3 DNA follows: TGTGCCAGCAGCCAAGTAAGCGGGACCTCCTACGAGCAGTACTTC. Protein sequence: CASSQVSGTSYEQYF.